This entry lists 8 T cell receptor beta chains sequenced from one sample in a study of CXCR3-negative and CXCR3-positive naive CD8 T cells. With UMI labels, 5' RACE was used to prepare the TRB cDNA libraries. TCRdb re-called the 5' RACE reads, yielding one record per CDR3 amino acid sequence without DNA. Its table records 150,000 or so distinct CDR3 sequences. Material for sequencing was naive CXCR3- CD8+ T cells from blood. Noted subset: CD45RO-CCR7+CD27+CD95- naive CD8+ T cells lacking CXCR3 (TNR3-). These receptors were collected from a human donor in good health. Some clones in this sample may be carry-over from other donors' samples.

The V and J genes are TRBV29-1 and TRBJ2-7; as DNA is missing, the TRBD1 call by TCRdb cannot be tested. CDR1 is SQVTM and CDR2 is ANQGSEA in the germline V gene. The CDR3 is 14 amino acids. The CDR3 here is CSVERQGAGDEQYF.

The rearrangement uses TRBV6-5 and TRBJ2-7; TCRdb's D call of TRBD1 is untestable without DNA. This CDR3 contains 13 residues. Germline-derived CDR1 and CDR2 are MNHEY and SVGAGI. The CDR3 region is CASSPGRLYEQYF.

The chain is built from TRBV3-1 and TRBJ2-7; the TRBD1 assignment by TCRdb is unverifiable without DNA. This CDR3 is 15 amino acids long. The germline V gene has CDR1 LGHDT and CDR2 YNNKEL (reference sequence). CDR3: CASSQPAGIFYEQYF.

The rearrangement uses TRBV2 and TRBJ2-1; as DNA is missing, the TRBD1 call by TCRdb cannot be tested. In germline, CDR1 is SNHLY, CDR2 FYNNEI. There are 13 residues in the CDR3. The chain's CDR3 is CVRGGQNYNEQFF. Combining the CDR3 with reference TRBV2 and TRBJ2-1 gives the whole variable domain EPEVTQTPSHQVTQMGQEVILRCVPISNHLYFYWYRQILGQKVEFLVSFYNNEISEKSEIFDDQFSVERPDGSNFTLKIRSTKLEDSAMYFCVRGGQNYNEQFFGPGTRLTVL.

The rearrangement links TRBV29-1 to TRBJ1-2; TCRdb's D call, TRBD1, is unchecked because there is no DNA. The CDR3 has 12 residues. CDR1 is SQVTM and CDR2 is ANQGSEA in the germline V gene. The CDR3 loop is CSAINRDYGYTF.

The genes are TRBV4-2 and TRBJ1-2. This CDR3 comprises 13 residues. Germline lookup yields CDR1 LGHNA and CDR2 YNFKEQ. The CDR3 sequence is CASSQESTNGYTF.

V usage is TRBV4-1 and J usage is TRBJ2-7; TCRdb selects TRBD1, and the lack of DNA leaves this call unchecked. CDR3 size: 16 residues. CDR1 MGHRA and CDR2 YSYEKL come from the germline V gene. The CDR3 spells CASSQVVTGARDEQYF.

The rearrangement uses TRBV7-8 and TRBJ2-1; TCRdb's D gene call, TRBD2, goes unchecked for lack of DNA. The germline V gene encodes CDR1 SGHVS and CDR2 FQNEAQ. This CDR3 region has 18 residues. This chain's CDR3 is CASSLGLLAGGAYNEQFF.